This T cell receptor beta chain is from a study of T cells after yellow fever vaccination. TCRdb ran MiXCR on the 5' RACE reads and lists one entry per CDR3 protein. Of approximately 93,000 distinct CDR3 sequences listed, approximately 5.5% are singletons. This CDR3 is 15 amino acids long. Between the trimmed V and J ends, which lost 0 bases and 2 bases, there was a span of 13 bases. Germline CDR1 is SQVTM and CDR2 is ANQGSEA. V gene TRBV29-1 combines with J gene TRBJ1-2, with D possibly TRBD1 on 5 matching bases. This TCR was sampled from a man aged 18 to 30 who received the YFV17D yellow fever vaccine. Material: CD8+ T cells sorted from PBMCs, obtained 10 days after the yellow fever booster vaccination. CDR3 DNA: TGCAGCGTTGAAGAAGTCCCAGGGTACAACTATGGCTACACCTTC. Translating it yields CSVEEVPGYNYGYTF.